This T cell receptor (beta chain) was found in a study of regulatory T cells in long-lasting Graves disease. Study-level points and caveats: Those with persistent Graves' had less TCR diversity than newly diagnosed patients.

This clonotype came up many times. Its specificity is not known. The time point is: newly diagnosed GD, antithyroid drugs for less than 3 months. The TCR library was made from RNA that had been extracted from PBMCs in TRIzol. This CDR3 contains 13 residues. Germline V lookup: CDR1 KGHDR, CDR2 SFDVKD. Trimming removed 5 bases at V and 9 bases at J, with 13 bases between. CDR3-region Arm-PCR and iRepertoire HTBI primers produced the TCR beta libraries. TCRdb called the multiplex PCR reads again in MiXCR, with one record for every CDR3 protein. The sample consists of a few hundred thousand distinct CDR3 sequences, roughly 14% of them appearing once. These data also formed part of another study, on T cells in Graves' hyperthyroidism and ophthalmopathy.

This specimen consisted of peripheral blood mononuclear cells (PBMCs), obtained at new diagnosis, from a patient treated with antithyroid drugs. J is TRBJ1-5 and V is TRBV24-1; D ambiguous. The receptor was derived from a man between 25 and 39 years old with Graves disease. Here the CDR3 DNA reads TGTGCCACCAGTGCCGGCGTTAAGATGCCCCAGCATTTT. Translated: CATSAGVKMPQHF.